These 4 T cell receptor beta chains share one sample of origin, sequenced in a study of T cell responses to AZD1222 COVID-19 vaccine. Sequencing used immunoSEQ multiplex PCR; TCRdb keeps in-frame clones, though not all of them. The sample lists 200,000 or so clones; 85% to 90% were seen once. The starting material was peripheral blood, obtained on day 0 of AZD1222 vaccination. These receptors originate from an adult in good health.

The CDR3 DNA is TGTGCCAGCAGCCTACATGCTGGGACAGGTGGGGAGACCCAGTACTTC. Translated: CASSLHAGTGGETQYF. The chain couples TRBV5-4 to TRBJ2-5; 8 bases are a match to TRBD1. The V gene end was trimmed by 4 bases and the J gene end by 5 bases; junction bases not matched to a gene: 13. CDR3 length equals 16 residues. Germline V gene lookup returns CDR1 SGHNT and CDR2 YYREEE (reference sequence).

This clone turned up a few times. The CDR3 is CATSDGSSGANVLTF. In DNA form, the CDR3 reads TGTGCCACCAGTGATGGCAGCTCTGGGGCCAACGTCCTGACTTTC. V is TRBV24-1 and J is TRBJ2-6; D ambiguous. The CDR3 consists of 15 residues. Germline V gives CDR1 KGHDR, CDR2 SFDVKD. V lost 3 bases to trimming and J lost 0 bases, with 5 bases between them.

This clone was detected only once. CDR3: CASSPVQGKSSPLHF. CDR3 DNA: TGTGCCAGCTCACCAGTTCAAGGGAAAAGTTCACCCCTCCACTTT. The chain uses TRBV18 and TRBJ1-6; D is unclear. The germline CDR1 and CDR2 sequences are KGHSH and LQKENI. Trimming cost V 2 bases and J 9 bases, with 14 bases left between them. This CDR3 contains 15 residues.

Regarding this clone: This specimen includes other DNA sequences encoding the same CDR3. The chain couples TRBV5-1 to TRBJ1-2; D call uncertain. From germline, CDR1 is SGHRS and CDR2 YFSETQ. The CDR3 runs 12 residues. V lost 0 bases to trimming and J lost 5 bases, with 5 bases between them. The DNA of the CDR3 is TGCGCCAGCAGCTTGGGCGTGTATGGCTACACCTTC. Its protein is CASSLGVYGYTF. Variable domain in full (rest from reference TRBV5-1 and TRBJ1-2): KAGVTQTPRYLIKTRGQQVTLSCSPISGHRSVSWYQQTPGQGLQFLFEYFSETQRNKGNFPGRFSGRQFSNSRSEMNVSTLELGDSALYLCASSLGVYGYTFGSGTRLTVV.